Listed here is a single TCR beta chain. Its antigen is not identified. The data originate from a study of vaccination and CD4 T cells after COVID-19. Whole-study results and caveats: Median SARS-CoV-2-reactive clonotypes rose from approximately 23 to 38, not significantly.

Cultured CD4+ T-cell DNA underwent Oncomine TCR Beta short-read sequencing. Researchers extracted genomic DNA from CD4+ T cells that had been cultured. TCRdb reprocessed the PCR reads with MiXCR, giving one entry per CDR3 protein. The sample lists about 18,000 distinct CDR3 sequences, 45% to 60% occurring once. Specified treatment: roughly 11-day PBMC culture with coronavirus spike peptide pools or control peptides (ViraFEST assay). Sequenced sample: CD4+ T cells from blood, cultured in vitro. This TCR was recovered from a human donor who had recovered from COVID-19.

The CDR3 DNA sequence: TGTGCCACCAGCCGCGGGCAGACAATGGAGACCCAGTACTTC. This codes for CATSRGQTMETQYF. This chain uses TRBV24-1 with TRBJ2-5, with D maybe TRBD2 (5 bases). V was clipped by 7 bases and J by 5 bases, with 16 bases between them. Germline CDR1 and CDR2: KGHDR and SFDVKD. The CDR3 length is 14 residues.